This paragraph covers one T cell receptor (beta chain) sequence. Its antigen is unknown. The data stem from a study of regulatory T cells in long-lasting Graves disease. Time point described: newly diagnosed GD, antithyroid drugs for less than 3 months. Isolated PBMC RNA provided the starting material for the TCR library. EDTA tubes collected roughly 10 milliliters of peripheral blood. Regarding the study as a whole: There was favoring of TRBV28, TRBJ1-2 and TRBJ2-5 in persistent disease. Newly diagnosed patients had higher TCR diversity than persistent Graves' patients did.

Assembly of TCR beta libraries relied on iRepertoire HTBI primers together with Arm-PCR of CDR3 regions. TCRdb recomputed calls from the multiplex PCR reads with MiXCR, one row per CDR3 protein. Here the sample spans about 450,000 distinct CDR3 sequences, roughly 15% being singletons. This CDR3 has 18 amino acids. V trimming: 1 base; J trimming: 1 base; junction bases outside the gene matches: 6. In germline, CDR1 is SGHRS, CDR2 YFSETQ. These data also featured in a second study, about T cells in Graves' hyperthyroidism and ophthalmopathy. That source adds: Blood held most thyroid clonotypes expanded above 0.001 frequency.

This clonotype was obtained from a woman in her 30s with Graves disease. The source was peripheral blood mononuclear cells (PBMCs), collected at new diagnosis, from a patient treated with antithyroid drugs. V gene TRBV5-1 combines with J gene TRBJ2-4, with TRBD2 matching over 12 bases. CDR3 nucleotides: TGCGCCAGCAGCTTGCGCGCGACTAGCGGGAGTGCCAAAAACATTCAGTACTTC. Protein product: CASSLRATSGSAKNIQYF.